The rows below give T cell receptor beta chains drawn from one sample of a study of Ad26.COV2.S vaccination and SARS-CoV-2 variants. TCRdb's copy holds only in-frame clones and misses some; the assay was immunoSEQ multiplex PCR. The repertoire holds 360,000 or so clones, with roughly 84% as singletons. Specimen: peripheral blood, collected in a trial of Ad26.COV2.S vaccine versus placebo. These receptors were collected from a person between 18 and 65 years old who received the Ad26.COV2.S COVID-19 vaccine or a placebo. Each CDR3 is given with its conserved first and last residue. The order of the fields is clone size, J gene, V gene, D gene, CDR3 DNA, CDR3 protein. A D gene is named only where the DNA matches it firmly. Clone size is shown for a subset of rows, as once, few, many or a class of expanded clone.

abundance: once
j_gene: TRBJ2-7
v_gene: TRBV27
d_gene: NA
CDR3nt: TGTGCCAGCCAAATAATACAGGGGGGGGGCTCCTACGAGCAGTACTTC
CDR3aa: CASQIIQGGGSYEQYF

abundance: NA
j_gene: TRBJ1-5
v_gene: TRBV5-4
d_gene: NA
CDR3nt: TGTGCCAGCAGCCCGCGGCCCCAGCATTTT
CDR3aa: CASSPRPQHF

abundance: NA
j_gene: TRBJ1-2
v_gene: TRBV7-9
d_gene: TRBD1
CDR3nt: TGTGCCAGCAGCCCCCCCCTGGGACAGGTAGATGGCTACACCTTC
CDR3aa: CASSPPLGQVDGYTF

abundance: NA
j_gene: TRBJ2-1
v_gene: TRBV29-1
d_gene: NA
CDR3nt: TGCAGCGTCCACCCGCGGCTAGCCTATAACAATGAGCAGTTCTTC
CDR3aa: CSVHPRLAYNNEQFF

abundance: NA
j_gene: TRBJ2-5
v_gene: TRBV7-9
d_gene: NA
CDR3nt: TGTGCCAGCACCCCGACAGCACAAGAGACCCAGTACTTC
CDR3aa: CASTPTAQETQYF

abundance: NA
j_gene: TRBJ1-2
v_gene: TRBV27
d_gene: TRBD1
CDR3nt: TGTGCCAGCAGTTGGGCGACAGGGGGCAACTATGGCTACACCTTC
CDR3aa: CASSWATGGNYGYTF

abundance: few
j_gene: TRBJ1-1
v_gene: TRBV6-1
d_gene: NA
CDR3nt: TGTGCCAGCAGTGAACGAGAGAACACTGAAGCTTTCTTT
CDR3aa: CASSERENTEAFF

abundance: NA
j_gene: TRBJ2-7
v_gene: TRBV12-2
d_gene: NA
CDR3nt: TGTGCAAGTCGCTTACGCGCTGGCAGGGCCGTCAACGAGCAGTACTTC
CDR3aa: CASRLRAGRAVNEQYF

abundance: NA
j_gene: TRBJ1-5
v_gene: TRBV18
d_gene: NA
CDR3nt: TGTGCCAGCTCACCCACGGCTAATAGCAATCAGCCCCAGCATTTT
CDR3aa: CASSPTANSNQPQHF

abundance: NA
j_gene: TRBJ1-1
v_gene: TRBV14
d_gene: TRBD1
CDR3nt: TGTGCCAGCAGCCAATTACTTACAGGGGTTGAAGCTTTCTTT
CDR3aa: CASSQLLTGVEAFF

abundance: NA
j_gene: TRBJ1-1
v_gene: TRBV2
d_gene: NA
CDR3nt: TGTGCCAGCAGAGTACATGACACTGAAGCTTTCTTT
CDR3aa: CASRVHDTEAFF

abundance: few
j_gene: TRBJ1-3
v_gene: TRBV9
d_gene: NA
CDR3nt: TGTGCCAGCAGCGCCTGGGACGGGGCGGGTTCTGGAAACACCATATATTTT
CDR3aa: CASSAWDGAGSGNTIYF

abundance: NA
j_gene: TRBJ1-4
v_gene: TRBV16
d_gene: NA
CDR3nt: TGTGCCAGCAGCCCCTGGGGGGCAACTAATGAAAAACTGTTTTTT
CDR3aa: CASSPWGATNEKLFF

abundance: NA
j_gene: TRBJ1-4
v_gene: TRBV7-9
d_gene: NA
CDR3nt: TGTGCCAGCAGCTTGTGGGGGGGCACAACTAATGAAAAACTGTTTTTT
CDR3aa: CASSLWGGTTNEKLFF

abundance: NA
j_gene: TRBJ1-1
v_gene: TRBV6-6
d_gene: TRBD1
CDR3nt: TGTGCCAGCAGCATTCAGGGGGACGGGAACACTGAAGCTTTCTTT
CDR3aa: CASSIQGDGNTEAFF

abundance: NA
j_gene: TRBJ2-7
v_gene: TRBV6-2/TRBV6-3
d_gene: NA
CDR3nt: TGTGCCAGCAGTTTTACCCCTCTTGGGCGGGAGCAGTACTTC
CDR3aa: CASSFTPLGREQYF

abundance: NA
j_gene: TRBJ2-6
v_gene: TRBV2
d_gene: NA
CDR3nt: TGTGCCAGCAGTCGTGATTTCTCTGGGGCCAACGTCCTGACTTTC
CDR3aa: CASSRDFSGANVLTF

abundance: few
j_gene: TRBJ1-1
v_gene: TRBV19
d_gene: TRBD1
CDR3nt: TGTGCCAGTAGTCCAGCAGGGGGAAAGACTGAAGCTTTCTTT
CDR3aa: CASSPAGGKTEAFF

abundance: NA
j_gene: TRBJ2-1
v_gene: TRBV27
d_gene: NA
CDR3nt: TGTGCCAGCAGTCTAGGTAGCTCCTACAATGAGCAGTTCTTC
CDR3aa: CASSLGSSYNEQFF

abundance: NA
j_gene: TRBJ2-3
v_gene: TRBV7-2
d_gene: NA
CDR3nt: TGTGCCAGCAGCTTCGGCCGACAGTCAGATACGCAGTATTTT
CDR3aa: CASSFGRQSDTQYF

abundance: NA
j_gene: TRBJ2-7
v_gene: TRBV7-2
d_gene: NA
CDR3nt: TGTGCCAGCAGCTCTGGCCCACGCTACGAGCAGTACTTC
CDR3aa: CASSSGPRYEQYF

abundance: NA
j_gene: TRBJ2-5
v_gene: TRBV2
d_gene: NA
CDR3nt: TGTGCCAGCAGTCGCGGGACTCAGAAAGAGACCCAGTACTTC
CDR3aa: CASSRGTQKETQYF

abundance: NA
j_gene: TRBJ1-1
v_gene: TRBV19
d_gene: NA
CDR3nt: TGTGCCAGTGGCAGGGGTCGGAACACTGAAGCTTTCTTT
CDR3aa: CASGRGRNTEAFF

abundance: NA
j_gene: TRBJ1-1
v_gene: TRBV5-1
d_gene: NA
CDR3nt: TGCGCCAGCAGCTTGAAGAGGGGCTTAAGTGAAGCTTTCTTT
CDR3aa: CASSLKRGLSEAFF

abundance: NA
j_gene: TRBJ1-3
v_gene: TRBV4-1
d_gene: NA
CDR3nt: TGCGCCAGCAGCCAAGATGGGTACTTCGGCTCTGGAAACACCATATATTTT
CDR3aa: CASSQDGYFGSGNTIYF

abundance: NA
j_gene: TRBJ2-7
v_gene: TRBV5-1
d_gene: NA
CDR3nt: TGCGCCAGCAGCTTTCGGACGGCCGCCTACGAGCAGTACTTC
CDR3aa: CASSFRTAAYEQYF

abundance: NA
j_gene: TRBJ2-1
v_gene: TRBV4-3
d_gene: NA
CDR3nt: TGCGCCAGCAGCCAAGACGGCTTCCCACCGTACAATGAGCAGTTCTTC
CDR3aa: CASSQDGFPPYNEQFF

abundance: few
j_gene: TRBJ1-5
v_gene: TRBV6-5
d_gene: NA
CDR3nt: TGTGCCAGCAGCTCGGACGGTAGCAATCAGCCCCAGCATTTT
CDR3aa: CASSSDGSNQPQHF

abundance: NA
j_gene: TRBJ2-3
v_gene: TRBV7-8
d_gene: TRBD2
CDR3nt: TGTGCCAGCAGCTACCTAGCGGGTCTAGATACGCAGTATTTT
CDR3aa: CASSYLAGLDTQYF

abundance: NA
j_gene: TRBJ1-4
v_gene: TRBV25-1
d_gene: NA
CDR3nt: TGTGCCAGCAGTGAATACGGTAGAGGGGAGCATGAAAAACTGTTTTTT
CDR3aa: CASSEYGRGEHEKLFF

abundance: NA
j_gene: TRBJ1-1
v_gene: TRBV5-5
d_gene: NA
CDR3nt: TGTGCCAGCAGCCTTAGGACAATGAACACTGAAGCTTTCTTT
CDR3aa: CASSLRTMNTEAFF

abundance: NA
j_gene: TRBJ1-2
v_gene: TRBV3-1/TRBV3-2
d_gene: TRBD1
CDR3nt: TGTGCCAGCAGCCAGGTAGACAGGGGATCCGGCTACACCTTC
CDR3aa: CASSQVDRGSGYTF

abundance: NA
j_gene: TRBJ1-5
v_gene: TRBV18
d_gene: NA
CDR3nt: TGTGCCAGCTCACCAGGGGCAGGGAATCAGCCCCAGCATTTT
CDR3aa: CASSPGAGNQPQHF

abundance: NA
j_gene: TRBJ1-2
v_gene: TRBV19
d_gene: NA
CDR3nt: TGTGCCAGTAGTATCCGGCAGGAGTCTCACTATGGCTACACCTTC
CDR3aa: CASSIRQESHYGYTF

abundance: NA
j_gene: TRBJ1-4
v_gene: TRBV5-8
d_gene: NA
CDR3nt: TGTGCCAGCAGCGCCGGACAGCCCGGTGAAAAACTGTTTTTT
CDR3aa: CASSAGQPGEKLFF

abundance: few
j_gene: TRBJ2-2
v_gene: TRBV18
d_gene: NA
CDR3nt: TGTGCCAGCTCACCCCTACCCCGGGTGGCCGGCACCGGGGAGCTGTTTTTT
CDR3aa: CASSPLPRVAGTGELFF

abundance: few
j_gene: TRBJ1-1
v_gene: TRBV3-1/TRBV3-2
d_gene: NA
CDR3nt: TGTGCCAGCAGCCGAGATTTAAACACTGAAGCTTTCTTT
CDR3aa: CASSRDLNTEAFF

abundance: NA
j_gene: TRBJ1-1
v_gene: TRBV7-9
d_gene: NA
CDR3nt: TGTGCCAGCAGCTTAGTGATGGGGGACTCTGAAGCTTTCTTT
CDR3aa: CASSLVMGDSEAFF

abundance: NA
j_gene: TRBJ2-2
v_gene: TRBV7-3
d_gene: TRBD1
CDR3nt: TGTGCCAGCTCACACACTGGGACAGGGGAGGACGGGGAGCTGTTTTTT
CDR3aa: CASSHTGTGEDGELFF

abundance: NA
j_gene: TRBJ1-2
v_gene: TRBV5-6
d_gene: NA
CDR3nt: TGTGCCAGCAGCTTAAGGGGACGGCCCTATGGCTACACCTTC
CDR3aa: CASSLRGRPYGYTF

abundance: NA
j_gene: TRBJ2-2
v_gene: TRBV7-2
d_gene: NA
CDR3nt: TGTGCCAGCAGCTTAGCGGCCCGCAACACCGGGGAGCTGTTTTTT
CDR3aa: CASSLAARNTGELFF

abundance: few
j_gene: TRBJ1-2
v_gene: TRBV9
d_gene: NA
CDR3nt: TGTGCCAGCAGCGTAGAGGAGACAATCAACTATGGCTACACCTTC
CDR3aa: CASSVEETINYGYTF

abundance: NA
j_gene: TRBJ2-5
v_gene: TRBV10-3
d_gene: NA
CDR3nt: TGTGCCATCAGTGAGGTAGGAGATCACCAAGAGACCCAGTACTTC
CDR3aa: CAISEVGDHQETQYF

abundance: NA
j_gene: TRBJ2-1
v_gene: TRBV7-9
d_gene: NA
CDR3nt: TGTGCCAGCAGCTTAGCGGGGCTGAAGTGGGGCAATGAGCAGTTCTTC
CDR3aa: CASSLAGLKWGNEQFF

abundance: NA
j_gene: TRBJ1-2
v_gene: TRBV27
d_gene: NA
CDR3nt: TGTGCCAGCAGTTTTAGTACAGAGCAGTATGGCTACACCTTC
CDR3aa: CASSFSTEQYGYTF

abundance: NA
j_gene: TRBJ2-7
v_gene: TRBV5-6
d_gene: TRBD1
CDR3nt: TGTGCCAGCAGCAAACAAGGGACAGGGAGCTCCTACGAGCAGTACTTC
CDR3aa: CASSKQGTGSSYEQYF

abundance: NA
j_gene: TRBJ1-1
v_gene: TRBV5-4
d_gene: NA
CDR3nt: TGTGCCAGCAGCTTGGGGCGGGGGGAGACTGAAGCTTTCTTT
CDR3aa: CASSLGRGETEAFF

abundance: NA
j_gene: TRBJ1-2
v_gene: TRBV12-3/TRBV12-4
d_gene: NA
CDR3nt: TGTGCCAGCAGTCCGGGAAACTATGGCTACACCTTC
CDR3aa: CASSPGNYGYTF

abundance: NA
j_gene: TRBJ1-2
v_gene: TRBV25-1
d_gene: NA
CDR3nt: TGTGCCAGCAGTCAGGGGAACTATGGCTACACCTTC
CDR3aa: CASSQGNYGYTF

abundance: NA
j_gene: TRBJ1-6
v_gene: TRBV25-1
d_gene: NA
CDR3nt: TGTGCCAGCAGTGATCGGCCAAATTCACCCCTCCACTTT
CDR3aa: CASSDRPNSPLHF

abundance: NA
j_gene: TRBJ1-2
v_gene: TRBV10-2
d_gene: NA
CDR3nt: TGCGCCAGCAGAGAAACACCGGGACTCCTTTTAGGCTACACCTTC
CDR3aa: CASRETPGLLLGYTF

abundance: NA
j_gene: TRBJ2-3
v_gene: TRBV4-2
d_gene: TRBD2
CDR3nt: TGTGCCAGCAGCCAAGACGTAGGCGGGGGGGCAGATACGCAGTATTTT
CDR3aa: CASSQDVGGGADTQYF

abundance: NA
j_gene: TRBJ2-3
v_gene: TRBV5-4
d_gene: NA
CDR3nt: TGTGCCAGCAGCTTGAGGCCAGATACGCAGTATTTT
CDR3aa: CASSLRPDTQYF

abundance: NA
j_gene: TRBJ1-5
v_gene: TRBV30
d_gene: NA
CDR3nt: TGTGCCTGGAGTGTAGGCCCCATAGGAACGGGAGGTGGACCCCAGCATTTT
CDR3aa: CAWSVGPIGTGGGPQHF

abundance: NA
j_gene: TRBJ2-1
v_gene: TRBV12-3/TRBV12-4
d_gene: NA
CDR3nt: TGTGCCAGCAGTTTATCTAGAAGGAATGAGCAGTTCTTC
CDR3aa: CASSLSRRNEQFF

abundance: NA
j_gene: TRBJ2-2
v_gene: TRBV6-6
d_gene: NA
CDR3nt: TGTGCCAGCAGTTACCGGCAGGGGATTAACACCGGGGAGCTGTTTTTT
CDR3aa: CASSYRQGINTGELFF

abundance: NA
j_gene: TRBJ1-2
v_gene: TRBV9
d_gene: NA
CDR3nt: TGTGCCAGCACCGGACTTGTAAGCTATGGCTACACCTTC
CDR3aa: CASTGLVSYGYTF

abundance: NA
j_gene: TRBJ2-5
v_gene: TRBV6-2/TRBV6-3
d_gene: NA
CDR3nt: TGTGCCAGCAGCCCCACCGAGAAAGAGACCCAGTACTTC
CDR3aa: CASSPTEKETQYF

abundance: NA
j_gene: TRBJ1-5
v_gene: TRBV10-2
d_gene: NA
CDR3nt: TGCGCCAGCAGTGAGAGGCGTCAGCCCCAGCATTTT
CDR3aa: CASSERRQPQHF

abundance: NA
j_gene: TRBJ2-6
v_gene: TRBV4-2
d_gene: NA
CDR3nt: TGTGCCAGCAGCCAAGAAGGGCTCGGCTCTGGGGCCAACGTCCTGACTTTC
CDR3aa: CASSQEGLGSGANVLTF